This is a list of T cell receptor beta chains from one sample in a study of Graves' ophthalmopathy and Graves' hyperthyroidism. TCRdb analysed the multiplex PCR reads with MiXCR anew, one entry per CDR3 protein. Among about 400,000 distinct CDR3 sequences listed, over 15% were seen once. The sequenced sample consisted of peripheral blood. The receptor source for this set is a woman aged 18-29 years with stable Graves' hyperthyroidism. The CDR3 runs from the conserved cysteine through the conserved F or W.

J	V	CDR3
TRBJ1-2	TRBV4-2	CASSQDGGNLYGYTF
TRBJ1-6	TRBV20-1	CSALGQGSAYNSPLHF
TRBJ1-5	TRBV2	CASSEERQGMNQPQHF
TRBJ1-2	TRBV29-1	CSVETRATGGNYGYTF
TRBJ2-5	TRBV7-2	CASSALGETQYF
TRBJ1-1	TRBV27	CASWGANEAFF
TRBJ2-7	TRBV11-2	CASSLIVRDEQYF
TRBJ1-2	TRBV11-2	CASSSLRARLSRIHGYTF
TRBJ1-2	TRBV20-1	CSSDGNYGYTF
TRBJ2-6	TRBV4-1	CASSPGVVRAGANVLTF
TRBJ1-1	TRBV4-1	CASSLLPGQGNTEAFF
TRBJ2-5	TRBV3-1	CASRPGLSVQETQYF
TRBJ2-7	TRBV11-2	CASSFPIGSASYEQYF
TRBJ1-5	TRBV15	CATSRALTGNQPQHF
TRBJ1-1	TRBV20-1	CSAAQGGNAEAFF
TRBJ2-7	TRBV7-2	CASSAATSGPYEQYF
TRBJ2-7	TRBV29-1	CSATGTTTSYEQYF
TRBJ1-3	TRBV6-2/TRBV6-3	CASSYPDGNSGNTIYF
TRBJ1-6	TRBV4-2	CASSQDNHPGAGSPLHF
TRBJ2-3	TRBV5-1	CASRQDNRREGLGADTQYF
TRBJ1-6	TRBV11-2	CASSSGGSSYNSPLHF
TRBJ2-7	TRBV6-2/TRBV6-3	CASRIRTGQGSYEQYF
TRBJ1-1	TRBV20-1	CSVMTGSTEAFF
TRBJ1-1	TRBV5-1	CASRRAGNTEAFF
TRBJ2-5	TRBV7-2	CASSLHPGETQYF
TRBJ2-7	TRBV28	CASISTGGSYEQYF
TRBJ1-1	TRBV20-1	CSAYRDPLVAFF
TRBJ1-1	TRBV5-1	CASSFAGAANTEAFF
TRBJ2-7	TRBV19	CASSPRDKRYEQYF
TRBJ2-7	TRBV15	CATSVGGLYEQYF
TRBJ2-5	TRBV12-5	CASGLKTGTLQETQYF
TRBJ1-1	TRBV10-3	CAISESEDRDEAFF
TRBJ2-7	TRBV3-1	CASSQRVGEQYF
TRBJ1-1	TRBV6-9	CASSALNRDSSAEAFF
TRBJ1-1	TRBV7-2	CASGLASGTGVGKAFF
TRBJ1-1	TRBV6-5	CASSYSFLGGTEAFF
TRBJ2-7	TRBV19	CASSMGAQVSSYEQYF
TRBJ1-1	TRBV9	CASSKGQAEAFF
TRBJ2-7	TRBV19	CASNPGQGTGEQYF
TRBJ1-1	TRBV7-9	CASSSPDGLNTEAFF
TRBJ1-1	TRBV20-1	CSIYRANTEAFF
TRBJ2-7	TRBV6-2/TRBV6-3	CASSPFQGFFEQYF
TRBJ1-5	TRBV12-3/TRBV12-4	CASSEGVPGNQPQHF
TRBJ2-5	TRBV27	CASSLLTSGEAQYF
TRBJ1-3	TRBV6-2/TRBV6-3	CASSQQESSGNTIYF
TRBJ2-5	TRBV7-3	CASSSLVQETQYF
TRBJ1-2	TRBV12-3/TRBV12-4	CASSPGDRFGYTF
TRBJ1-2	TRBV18	CASSRAPTANYGYTF
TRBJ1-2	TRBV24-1	CATTAGTGNYGYTF
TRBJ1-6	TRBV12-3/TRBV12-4	CASRPGQGFPSSYNSPLHF
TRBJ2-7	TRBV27	CASSVSGTGVSYEQYF
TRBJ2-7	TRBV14	CASSQRPQGAGYEQYF
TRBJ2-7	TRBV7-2	CASSPSLEFYEQYF